Presented here are 11 T cell receptor beta chains from one specimen sequenced in a study of beta chain features in type 1 diabetes. Study findings and constraints: Type 1 diabetes patients showed a moderate but significant shortening of TCRB CDR3s in all four CD4+ subsets.

Expressed TCRB transcripts were sequenced because the isolated RNA had all been reverse transcribed beforehand. Data came from immunoSEQ multiplex PCR; TCRdb stores just in-frame clones and leaves some out. The profile covers under 850,000 clones, with around an eighth appearing a single time and around 0.022% taken by the ten largest. For these TCRs, the target antigens are not known. Sequencing was carried out using naive CD4+ T cells from blood. The receptors were sampled from a man aged 18 to 30 with type 1 diabetes.

In its sample, this clone was seen a few times. The V gene is TRBV18, the J gene TRBJ2-1, with 10 bases aligning to TRBD2. This CDR3 spans 14 amino acids. CDR1 is KGHSH and CDR2 is LQKENI in the germline V gene. With 2 bases clipped from V and 7 bases from J, the junction kept 2 bases outside the gene matches. The CDR3 coding sequence is TGTGCCAGCTCACCAACTAGCGGGGTTAATGAGCAGTTCTTC. It specifies CASSPTSGVNEQFF.

This rearrangement joins TRBV23-1 to TRBJ1-1; weak D call: TRBD1 (5 bases). TRBV23-1 belongs to the ORF category, with a function that is uncertain. The ends were cut back, 0 bases at V and 3 bases at J, with 11 bases in the middle. This CDR3 region has 15 residues. The CDR3 spells CASSQSSGRYTEAFF. Here the CDR3 DNA reads TGCGCCAGCAGTCAATCGTCAGGGAGGTACACTGAAGCTTTCTTT.

This clone has a handful of counts. This chain connects TRBV15 to TRBJ1-5, with D possibly being TRBD1 (6 bases). The CDR3 runs 15 residues. The germline gives CDR1 LNHNV, CDR2 YYDKDF (reference sequence). The V end lost 0 bases, the J end lost 3 bases, and 9 bases lay between the germline ends. Here the CDR3 reads CATSRDWGANQPQHF. The CDR3 DNA reads TGTGCCACCAGCAGAGATTGGGGGGCCAATCAGCCCCAGCATTTT.

This clone has a handful of counts. The chain has TRBV6-5 and TRBJ1-1; 7 bases align to TRBD1. V lost 5 bases and J lost 4; bases outside the gene matches: 7. The CDR3 consists of 14 residues. Germline values: CDR1 MNHEY, CDR2 SVGAGI. CDR3 in amino acids: CASSHRGRSTEAFF. CDR3 DNA: TGTGCCAGCAGTCATAGGGGGCGAAGCACTGAAGCTTTCTTT.

This clone was recorded a few times. The chain employs TRBV25-1 and TRBJ2-2, with unresolved D. CDR1 and CDR2 (germline): MGHDK, SYGVNS. V was clipped by 4 bases and J by 4 bases, with 13 bases between them. The CDR3 covers 15 residues. CDR3 amino acids: CASSADRAATGELFF. The CDR3 region has the DNA TGTGCCAGCAGTGCGGACCGGGCGGCCACCGGGGAGCTGTTTTTT.

The CDR3 bases are TGCGCCAGCCGGACAGGGGGCACAGATACGCAGTATTTT. Its protein product is CASRTGGTDTQYF. The chain couples TRBV5-1 to TRBJ2-3, with 9 nucleotides matching TRBD1. Trimming cost V 7 bases and J 1 base; bases outside gene matches: 1. The CDR3 totals 13 residues. Per germline, CDR1 SGHRS and CDR2 YFSETQ.

The gene calls are TRBV10-3 and TRBJ2-7; no clear D gene. The germline V gene has CDR1 ENHRY and CDR2 SYGVKD. V was clipped by 6 bases and J by 2 bases, with 8 bases between them. This CDR3 comprises 12 residues. CDR3 DNA: TGTGCCATCAGCCCGGATCCCTACGAGCAGTACTTC. Translating gives CAISPDPYEQYF.

This clone was observed a handful of times. This chain links TRBV27 with TRBJ1-5, with D possibly TRBD1 on 5 matching bases. The V end lost 8 bases, the J end lost 1 base, and 6 bases lay between the germline ends. CDR3 size: 12 residues. The germline CDR1 and CDR2 sequences are MNHEY and SMNVEV (reference sequence). Here the CDR3 reads CASAGSNQPQHF. Here the CDR3 DNA reads TGTGCCAGCGCAGGGAGCAATCAGCCCCAGCATTTT.

The V call is TRBV27, the J call TRBJ1-5; D unresolved. Trimming cost V 3 bases and J 3 bases, with 9 bases left between them. There are 14 residues in the CDR3. CDR1 MNHEY and CDR2 SMNVEV come from the germline V gene (reference sequence). Written as DNA, the CDR3 is TGTGCCAGCAGTTTGGAGAGGTTCAATCAGCCCCAGCATTTT. It translates to CASSLERFNQPQHF.

The sample holds a few counts of this clone. V gene TRBV10-3 combines with J gene TRBJ2-5, with a weak D call TRBD1 (6 bases). The CDR3 extends over 13 amino acids. V shed 5 bases and J shed 0 bases, with 7 bases lying between them. Germline V gives CDR1 ENHRY, CDR2 SYGVKD. This CDR3 is CAISRTDQETQYF. The CDR3 coding sequence is TGTGCCATCAGTCGGACAGACCAAGAGACCCAGTACTTC.

The V call is TRBV18, the J call TRBJ2-5, with D perhaps TRBD1 (5 bases). This CDR3 spans 14 amino acids. V dropped 1 base and J dropped 1 base, with 7 bases sitting between them. Germline CDR1 reads KGHSH; CDR2 reads LQKENI. CDR3 residues: CASSPQGLQETQYF. CDR3 DNA sequence: TGTGCCAGCTCACCACAGGGGCTCCAAGAGACCCAGTACTTC.